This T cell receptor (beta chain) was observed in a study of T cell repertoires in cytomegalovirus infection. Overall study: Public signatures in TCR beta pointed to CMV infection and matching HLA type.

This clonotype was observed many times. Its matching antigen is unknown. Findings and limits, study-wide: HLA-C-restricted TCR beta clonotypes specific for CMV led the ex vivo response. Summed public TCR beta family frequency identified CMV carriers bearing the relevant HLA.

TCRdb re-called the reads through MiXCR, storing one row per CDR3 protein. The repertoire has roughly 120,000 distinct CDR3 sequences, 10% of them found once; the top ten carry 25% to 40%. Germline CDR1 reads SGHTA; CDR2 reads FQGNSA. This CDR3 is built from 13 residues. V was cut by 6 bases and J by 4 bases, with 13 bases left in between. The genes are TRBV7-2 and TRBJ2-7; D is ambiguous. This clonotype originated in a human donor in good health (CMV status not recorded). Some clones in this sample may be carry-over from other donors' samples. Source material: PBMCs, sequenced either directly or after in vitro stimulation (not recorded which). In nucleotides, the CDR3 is TGTGCCAGCAGTCGAACAAGTCAGTACGAGCAGTACTTC. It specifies CASSRTSQYEQYF. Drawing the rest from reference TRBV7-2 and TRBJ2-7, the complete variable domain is GAGVSQSPSNKVTEKGKDVELRCDPISGHTALYWYRQSLGQGLEFLIYFQGNSAPDKSGLPSDRFSAERTGGSVSTLTIQRTQQEDSAVYLCASSRTSQYEQYFGPGTRLTVT.